The clone carrying this T cell receptor beta chain was seen just once. Its target is not known. PCR was performed a second time for about 7 to 12 cycles using a sample-barcoded 5' primer and a J-beta primer mix. The authors tagged each cDNA molecule using a template-switch adaptor with 12 random nucleotides. TCRdb analysed the 5' RACE reads with MiXCR anew, one entry per CDR3 protein. The repertoire holds about 1.1 million distinct CDR3 sequences, with around two fifths as singletons. These data are taken from a study of blood T cells in healthy people across ages. Regarding the study as a whole: Long-lived and aged donors differed, with more naive CD4+ cells and higher diversity in the long-lived. Per million T cells, TCR beta diversity dropped about linearly as age rose.

The V gene lost 0 bases and the J gene lost 4 bases, with 11 bases spanning the gap. Germline CDR1 reads MGHRA; CDR2 reads YSYEKL. This CDR3 has 15 amino acids. This receptor was taken from a man aged 18 to 29 in good health. The sample taken for sequencing was blood. The J gene is TRBJ2-3, the V gene TRBV4-1, with D unresolved. DNA of the CDR3: TGCGCCAGCAGCCAAGAGGGCAGCCGGGCAGATACGCAGTATTTT. It specifies CASSQEGSRADTQYF.